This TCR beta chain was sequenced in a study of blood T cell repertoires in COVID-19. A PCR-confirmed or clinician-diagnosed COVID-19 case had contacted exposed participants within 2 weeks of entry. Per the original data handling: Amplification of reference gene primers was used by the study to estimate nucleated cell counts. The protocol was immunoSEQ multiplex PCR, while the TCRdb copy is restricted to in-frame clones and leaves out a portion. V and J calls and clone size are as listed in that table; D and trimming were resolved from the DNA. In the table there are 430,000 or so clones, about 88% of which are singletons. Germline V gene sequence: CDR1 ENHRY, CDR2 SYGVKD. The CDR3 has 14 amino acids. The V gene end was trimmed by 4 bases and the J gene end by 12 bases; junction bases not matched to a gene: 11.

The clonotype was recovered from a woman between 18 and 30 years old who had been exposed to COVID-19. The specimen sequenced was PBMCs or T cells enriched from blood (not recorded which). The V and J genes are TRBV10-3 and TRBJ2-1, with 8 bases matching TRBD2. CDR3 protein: CAISVDGFAGGQFF. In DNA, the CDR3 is TGTGCCATCAGTGTAGACGGGTTCGCGGGAGGGCAGTTCTTC.